The TCR beta chain described here comes from a study of tumour-infiltrating T cells in Burkitt lymphoma. Background on the study: All epidemiological Burkitt lymphoma subtypes were represented in the cohort.

Some clones are missing from TCRdb's copy, which holds only in-frame ones; the method was immunoSEQ multiplex PCR. The data hold fewer than 2,500 clones, with approximately 15% observed a single time. This sequence originates from a human donor with Burkitt lymphoma. Sequenced sample: tumor tissue.

CDR3 nucleotide sequence: TGCGCCAGCAGCCAAGATGAGAACTCTGGAAACACCATATATTTT. This codes for CASSQDENSGNTIYF. The chain has TRBV4-3 and TRBJ1-3; the D is unclear. Trimming shortened V by 0 bases and J by 0 bases, and 6 bases separated the two germline ends. Germline-derived CDR1 and CDR2 are LGHNA and YSLEER. CDR3 length equals 15 residues.